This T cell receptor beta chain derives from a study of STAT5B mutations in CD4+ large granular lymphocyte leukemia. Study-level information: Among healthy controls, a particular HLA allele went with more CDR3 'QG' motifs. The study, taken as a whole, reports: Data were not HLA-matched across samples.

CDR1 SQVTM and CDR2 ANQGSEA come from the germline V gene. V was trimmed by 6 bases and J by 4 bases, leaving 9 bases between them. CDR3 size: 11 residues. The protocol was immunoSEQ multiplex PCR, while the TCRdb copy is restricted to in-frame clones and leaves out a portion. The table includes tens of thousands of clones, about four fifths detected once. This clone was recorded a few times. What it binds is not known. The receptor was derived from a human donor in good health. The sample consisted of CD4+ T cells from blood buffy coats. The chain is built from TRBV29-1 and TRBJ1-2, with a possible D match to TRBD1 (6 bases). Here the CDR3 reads CSVATGYGYTF. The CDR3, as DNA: TGCAGCGTCGCGACAGGCTATGGCTACACCTTC.